A single sample is the source of the 24 T cell receptor beta chains below, sequenced in a study of blood T cell repertoires in COVID-19. Libraries were prepared by immunoSEQ multiplex PCR; TCRdb keeps only in-frame clonotypes and omits some of them. The table records under 300,000 clones, roughly 87% of them present only once. Sequenced: PBMCs or T cells enriched from blood (not recorded which). Source of these receptors: a woman aged 25 to 39 with acute COVID-19.

The V and J genes are TRBV6-1 and TRBJ2-5; the match to TRBD2 covers 15 bases. Germline trimming cut 0 bases from V and 5 bases from J; bases unmatched to any gene: 7. Germline CDR1 reads MNHNS; CDR2 reads SASEGT. CDR3 length equals 18 residues. In DNA form, the CDR3 reads TGTGCCAGCAGTGAAGCTCCGGGACTAGCGGGGGGTTTCGAGACCCAGTACTTC. It translates to CASSEAPGLAGGFETQYF.

This clone appeared once. At one boundary the junction diverges from the germline segment, which might be a read error. V is TRBV7-2 and J is TRBJ1-1; D is ambiguous. The CDR3 extends over 14 amino acids. Germline V gives CDR1 SGHTA, CDR2 FQGNSA. The CDR3 bases are TGTGCCAGCAACTTAGGTCCTAAAAACACTGAAGCTTTCTTT. Translation gives CASNLGPKNTEAFF.

As DNA, the CDR3 is TGTGCCAGCAGCCCCCAGTGGAGAGGGGGTTACCAAGAGACCCAGTACTTC. Protein product: CASSPQWRGGYQETQYF. The chain combines TRBV27 with TRBJ2-5; D possibly corresponds to TRBD1 (6 bases). Per germline, CDR1 MNHEY and CDR2 SMNVEV (reference sequence). With 6 bases removed from V and 0 bases from J, the gap between germline ends came to 20 bases. This CDR3 comprises 17 residues.

The J gene is TRBJ2-3, the V gene TRBV5-5; a possible D gene is TRBD2 (6 bases). CDR1 and CDR2 from the germline V gene are SGHKS and YYEKEE (reference sequence). V was clipped by 2 bases and J by 6 bases, with 10 bases between them. The CDR3 runs 13 residues. In nucleotides, the CDR3 is TGTGCCAGCAGCTTCGGGGGTGCCGATACGCAGTATTTT. Translated: CASSFGGADTQYF.

The chain uses TRBV7-9 and TRBJ1-4, with TRBD1 matching 7 bases. Trimming took 1 base from V and 6 from J; bases not matched to a gene: 5. This CDR3 is built from 15 residues. The germline gives CDR1 SEHNR, CDR2 FQNEAQ (reference sequence). CDR3 nucleotide sequence: TGTGCCAGCAGCTTAGTGGGGCAGGGGGATGAAAAACTGTTTTTT. It is translated as CASSLVGQGDEKLFF.

The V gene is TRBV16, the J gene TRBJ2-1; unclear D gene. The CDR3 has 14 residues. Trimming took 7 bases from V and 3 from J, leaving 13 bases between them. Germline lookup yields CDR1 KGHSY and CDR2 FQNENV. The CDR3 here is CASTGALVYNEQFF. The CDR3 DNA follows: TGTGCCAGCACTGGAGCCCTGGTCTACAATGAGCAGTTCTTC.

The rearrangement links TRBV27 to TRBJ2-7; TRBD1 might be the D (7 bases). Germline loops: CDR1 MNHEY, CDR2 SMNVEV (reference sequence). The CDR3 sequence is 14 residues long. Trimming stripped 4 bases from V and 5 bases from J, with 15 bases between. CDR3 loop: CASSSPRGANEQYF. The DNA of the CDR3 is TGTGCCAGCAGTTCCCCCAGGGGGGCGAACGAGCAGTACTTC.

The chain couples TRBV5-4 to TRBJ2-2, with 7 bases that match TRBD1. In germline, CDR1 is SGHNT, CDR2 YYREEE (reference sequence). V shed 2 bases, J shed 5 bases, and the junction held 9 bases outside the gene matches. There are 16 residues in the CDR3. The chain's CDR3 is CASSLSTGYLTGELFF. CDR3 nucleotide sequence: TGTGCCAGCAGCTTATCGACAGGGTATCTGACCGGGGAGCTGTTTTTT.

The gene calls are TRBV27 and TRBJ2-7; D might be TRBD1 (6 bases). This CDR3 is built from 15 residues. Trimming pared 0 bases from V and 4 bases from J, leaving 13 bases between. Germline CDR1 MNHEY, CDR2 SMNVEV (reference sequence). This chain's CDR3 is CASSLSRTVGYEQYF. The CDR3, as DNA: TGTGCCAGCAGTTTATCGCGGACAGTGGGTTACGAGCAGTACTTC.

This clone was seen more than once but under ten times. This rearrangement joins TRBV28 to TRBJ2-2; D perhaps matches TRBD1 (5 bases). Germline V gene data show CDR1 as MDHEN and CDR2 as SYDVKM. This CDR3 comprises 15 residues. The ends were cut back, 3 bases at V and 6 bases at J, with 14 bases in the middle. The CDR3 DNA is TGTGCCAGCAGTTTCCCCCAGGGTCACGCCGGGGAGCTGTTTTTT. Translated, it gives CASSFPQGHAGELFF.

This chain joins TRBV4-3 and TRBJ2-1, with 7 positions matching TRBD1. The CDR3 has 15 residues. The V gene's germline CDR1 is LGHNA and CDR2 YSLEER. The V gene end was trimmed by 1 base and the J gene end by 7 bases; junction bases not matched to a gene: 7. In DNA form, the CDR3 reads TGCGCCAGCAGCCAAGGACAGGGAGAGGATAATGAGCAGTTCTTC. Its translation: CASSQGQGEDNEQFF.

This chain uses TRBV29-1 with TRBJ2-1; 9 nucleotides agree with TRBD1. With V trimmed by 3 bases and J by 2 bases, 5 bases remained unmatched. This CDR3 comprises 15 residues. From germline, CDR1 is SQVTM and CDR2 ANQGSEA. CDR3: CSVEGWDRAYNEQFF. The CDR3 bases are TGCAGCGTTGAGGGTTGGGACAGGGCCTACAATGAGCAGTTCTTC.

V gene TRBV29-1 combines with J gene TRBJ1-2; TRBD1 might be the D (6 bases). Germline loops: CDR1 SQVTM, CDR2 ANQGSEA. Trimming took 1 base from V and 6 from J, leaving 18 bases between them. The CDR3 length is 15 residues. CDR3 nucleotide sequence: TGCAGCGTTGAAGGAGGGGGGGCCGTTCGGGATGGCTACACCTTC. Translated, it gives CSVEGGGAVRDGYTF.

The rearrangement uses TRBV29-1 and TRBJ2-3; TRBD2 aligns across 7 bases. The ends lost 8 bases at V and 4 bases at J; junction bases unmatched: 9. This CDR3 has 13 amino acids. The germline V gene encodes CDR1 SQVTM and CDR2 ANQGSEA. The DNA for the CDR3 is TGCAGCTTCTGGACCGCGGGGGCAGATACGCAGTATTTT. It specifies CSFWTAGADTQYF.

The chain combines TRBV18 with TRBJ2-7, with D possibly TRBD1 on 6 matching bases. Germline V CDR1 and CDR2: KGHSH, LQKENI. The CDR3 is 15 residues long. V was pared by 2 bases and J by 6 bases, with 17 bases between. CDR3 in DNA: TGTGCCAGCTCACCATCGGTTCAACAGGGAACCGAGCAGTACTTC. Its protein is CASSPSVQQGTEQYF.

The chain employs TRBV27 and TRBJ2-1; D is uncertain. V was shortened by 5 bases and J by 8 bases, with 13 bases between the two germline ends. This CDR3 region has 13 residues. Germline V gene sequence: CDR1 MNHEY, CDR2 SMNVEV (reference sequence). The CDR3 is CASSPRLRDEQFF. CDR3 coding DNA: TGTGCCAGCAGTCCAAGATTACGCGATGAGCAGTTCTTC.

The chain carries TRBV9 and TRBJ2-3, with D tentatively TRBD1 (7 bases). Between the trimmed V and J ends, which lost 4 bases and 3 bases, there was a span of 15 bases. The CDR3 extends over 15 amino acids. Looked up from germline, CDR1 is SGDLS and CDR2 is YYNGEE. CDR3 sequence reads: CASSSRQGGTDTQYF. In nucleotides, the CDR3 is TGTGCCAGCAGCTCGCGACAGGGAGGTACAGATACGCAGTATTTT.

The chain is built from TRBV5-1 and TRBJ2-7; TRBD1 matches at 10 bases. CDR1 is SGHRS and CDR2 is YFSETQ in the germline V gene. CDR3 length: 16 residues. Losses at the gene ends were 4 bases for V and 0 bases for J; bases not matched to a gene: 7. The CDR3 DNA reads as TGCGCCAGCAGCCTGGCCTGGGACAGGGGCTCCTACGAGCAGTACTTC. The encoded protein is CASSLAWDRGSYEQYF.

The CDR3 sequence: CASNLAARSSYEQYF. The CDR3 region has the DNA TGTGCCAGCAATCTAGCGGCAAGGAGCTCCTACGAGCAGTACTTC. The V and J genes are TRBV27 and TRBJ2-7; 7 positions match TRBD2. CDR1 MNHEY and CDR2 SMNVEV come from the germline V gene (reference sequence). This CDR3 contains 15 residues. V trimming: 7 bases; J trimming: 0 bases; junction bases outside the gene matches: 9.

V is TRBV4-1 and J is TRBJ2-2; 12 bases line up with TRBD1. The trim removed 0 bases at V and 1 base at J, leaving 3 bases unmatched. The length of the CDR3 is 18 residues. The germline V gene encodes CDR1 MGHRA and CDR2 YSYEKL. CDR3: CASSQDGTGGRNTGELFF. CDR3 sequence (DNA): TGCGCCAGCAGCCAAGATGGGACAGGGGGCAGGAACACCGGGGAGCTGTTTTTT.

The genes are TRBV30 and TRBJ1-2; D may be TRBD1 (5 bases). Trimming stripped 0 bases from V and 6 bases from J, with 11 bases between. Germline lookup yields CDR1 GTSNPN and CDR2 SVGIG (reference sequence). This CDR3 comprises 13 residues. CDR3 DNA: TGTGCCTGGAGTGTAACGGGGGGAGATGGCTACACCTTC. This gives the protein CAWSVTGGDGYTF. Full variable domain (outside the CDR3, taken from reference TRBV30 and TRBJ1-2): SQTIHQWPATLVQPVGSPLSLECTVEGTSNPNLYWYRQAAGRGLQLLFYSVGIGQISSEVPQNLSASRPQDRQFILSSKKLLLSDSGFYLCAWSVTGGDGYTFGSGTRLTVV.

The chain employs TRBV24-1 and TRBJ2-1, with 13 bases aligning to TRBD2. The CDR3 has 15 amino acids. Per germline, CDR1 KGHDR and CDR2 SFDVKD. J lost 9 bases, V lost 3 bases, and 4 bases had no gene match. This CDR3 reads CATSDDGLAGAEQFF. The DNA for the CDR3 is TGTGCCACCAGTGATGACGGACTAGCGGGAGCTGAGCAGTTCTTC.

The CDR3 protein is CASSPRGRADYGYTF. The CDR3 nucleotides read TGTGCCAGCTCACCAAGGGGCAGGGCCGACTATGGCTACACCTTC. The V call is TRBV18, the J call TRBJ1-2; a weak D match, TRBD1 (5 bases). Germline V gene lookup returns CDR1 KGHSH and CDR2 LQKENI. V was shortened by 2 bases and J by 3 bases, with 13 bases between the two germline ends. The CDR3 runs 15 residues.

This rearrangement joins TRBV28 to TRBJ2-4, with TRBD1 as a possible D gene (6 bases). Germline CDR1 and CDR2: MDHEN and SYDVKM. The V end was cut by 5 bases, the J end by 1 base, with 30 bases between. The CDR3 consists of 21 residues. The CDR3 loop reads CASSPGIPGQGRLWAKNIQYF. As DNA, the CDR3 is TGTGCCAGCAGTCCCGGGATTCCGGGACAAGGGCGGTTGTGGGCCAAAAACATTCAGTACTTC.